The TCR beta chain under discussion was sequenced for a study of cytomegalovirus exposure and HLA in healthy donors. Points from the study as a whole: Being productive about 87% or about 30% of the time was typical of most TCR beta V segments in an earlier analysis. There were 164 TCR beta chains listed as cytomegalovirus-associated.

Notes on this clone: Its antigen is currently unknown. The junction and the germline gene differ at one end; a read error may be behind it.

The PCR ran on 60 Vbeta and 13 Jbeta primers. Generated by immunoSEQ multiplex PCR, the TCRdb table keeps only in-frame clones and is missing some. This sample carries 95,000 to 150,000 clones, 65% to 85% of them seen once, and the ten largest clones take less than 0.25%. CDR3 length: 15 amino acids. CDR1 MDHEN and CDR2 SYDVKM come from the germline V gene. The sequence was obtained from a man between 50 and 59 years old in good health and CMV-seronegative. Sample: PBMCs. The genes are TRBV28 and TRBJ1-4, with D unresolved. The CDR3 DNA sequence: TGTTCCAGCAGTTTAGGTCTCAGATTTAATGAAAAACTGTTTTTT. Protein product: CSSSLGLRFNEKLFF.